Listed here are 13 T cell receptor beta chains from one sample, sequenced in a study of T cells in Graves' hyperthyroidism and ophthalmopathy. Template material for amplifying TCR beta CDR3 regions consisted of RNA transcripts. RT-PCR in the first round (using the HTBI primer set) targeted the TCR CDR3. One entry per CDR3 protein results from TCRdb running MiXCR on the multiplex PCR reads. This sample has fewer than 350,000 distinct CDR3 sequences, with around 18% found just once. The specimen sequenced was blood. The receptors here all came from a woman aged 40-49 years with Graves' ophthalmopathy.

Many counts were recorded for this clonotype. V is TRBV6-2 or TRBV6-3 and J is TRBJ1-5, with 8 nucleotides matching TRBD1. This CDR3 is 14 amino acids long. Germline V gene data show CDR1 as MNHEY and CDR2 as SVGEGT. The J segment lost 5 bases and the V segment lost 6 bases, leaving 6 bases of the junction unmatched. The CDR3 region is CASSSQGAHQPQHF. CDR3 DNA sequence: TGTGCCAGCAGCTCTCAGGGGGCGCATCAGCCCCAGCATTTT.

This clonotype was counted at least ten times. CDR3 bases: TGTGCCAGCACCCGAGGCGGGACTACCACCAAAGAGCAGTACTTC. It specifies CASTRGGTTTKEQYF. The V and J genes are TRBV28 and TRBJ2-7; 7 positions match TRBD2. Germline V gives CDR1 MDHEN, CDR2 SYDVKM. The CDR3 runs to 15 residues. V was pared by 7 bases and J by 7 bases, with 16 bases of the junction left unmatched.

This clonotype was counted many times. J is TRBJ1-2 and V is TRBV6-5; the match to TRBD1 covers 12 bases. The J segment lost 4 bases and the V segment lost 4 bases, leaving 4 bases of the junction unmatched. This CDR3 is built from 15 residues. The germline CDR1 and CDR2 sequences are MNHEY and SVGAGI. Written as DNA, the CDR3 is TGTGCCAGCAGTTCGGGACAGGGGGCGGGCTATGGCTACACCTTC. As protein: CASSSGQGAGYGYTF.

This clonotype was seen repeatedly, ten times or more. The J gene is TRBJ1-2, the V gene TRBV12-3 or TRBV12-4; 7 bases line up with TRBD1. This CDR3 has 16 amino acids. The ends lost 6 bases at V and 4 bases at J; junction bases unmatched: 14. CDR3 sequence: CASSMSLSGTAYGYTF. The CDR3 DNA sequence: TGTGCCAGCAGCATGAGTTTGTCGGGGACAGCCTATGGCTACACCTTC.

This clonotype was counted at least ten times. This sequence joins TRBV25-1 and TRBJ2-7; D is perhaps TRBD1 or TRBD2 (6 bases each). Trimming took 5 bases from V and 4 from J, leaving 9 bases between them. Germline V gene data show CDR1 as MGHDK and CDR2 as SYGVNS. The CDR3 spans 12 residues. The CDR3 bases are TGTGCCAGCAGTACGGGGGCGTACGAGCAGTACTTC. It encodes CASSTGAYEQYF.

In regard to this clonotype: Germline and junction disagree at one end, which may indicate a read error. The chain combines TRBV28 with TRBJ2-7; D unclear. CDR3 length: 10 residues. Per the germline V gene, CDR1 is MDHEN and CDR2 is SYDVKM. As DNA, the CDR3 is TGTGCCAGCGGTTTTGATGAGCAGTACTTC. It encodes CASGFDEQYF.

The DNA of the CDR3 is TGCAGTGCTTTCAGTGACCACTACGAGCAGTACTTC. Residues: CSAFSDHYEQYF. V is TRBV20-1 and J is TRBJ2-7, with unresolved D. The CDR3 consists of 12 residues. Trimming removed 5 bases from V and 3 bases from J, with 11 bases in between. CDR1 and CDR2 (germline): DFQATT, SNEGSKA (reference sequence).

This clonotype was detected many times. This chain joins TRBV29-1 and TRBJ1-1; TRBD1 agrees at 7 bases. V lost 4 bases and J lost 5; bases outside the gene matches: 4. The CDR3 extends over 12 amino acids. In germline, CDR1 is SQVTM, CDR2 ANQGSEA. The CDR3 coding sequence is TGCAGCGTTGGGACAGGCACGACTGAAGCTTTCTTT. Translating gives CSVGTGTTEAFF. The entire variable domain, with the rest obtained from reference TRBV29-1 and TRBJ1-1, is as follows: SAVISQKPSRDICQRGTSLTIQCQVDSQVTMMFWYRQQPGQSLTLIATANQGSEATYESGFVIDKFPISRPNLTFSTLTVSNMSPEDSSIYLCSVGTGTTEAFFGQGTRLTVV.

There are many counts of this clonotype. The chain couples TRBV12-3 or TRBV12-4 to TRBJ2-5; TRBD2 might be the D (6 bases). Deletions cut 5 bases from V and 4 bases from J, with 11 bases between. The CDR3 runs to 13 residues. The DNA for the CDR3 is TGTGCCAGCAGTCCCTCAGCGGGAGAGACCCAGTACTTC. Residues: CASSPSAGETQYF.

The J gene is TRBJ2-7, the V gene TRBV20-1; tentative D call: TRBD2 (6 bases). CDR1 is DFQATT, CDR2 SNEGSKA, per germline (reference sequence). Trimming cost V 2 bases and J 4 bases, with 15 bases left between them. CDR3 size: 14 residues. The CDR3 DNA is TGCAGTGCTAGAAAGAGGACCCGGGGGTACGAGCAGTACTTC. It codes for CSARKRTRGYEQYF.

This clonotype came up a few times. The DNA for the CDR3 is TGTGCCAGCAGCGCGGTCCTTGGGGGGCAGTACTTC. Translating it yields CASSAVLGGQYF. This sequence joins TRBV7-8 and TRBJ2-7; D possibly matches TRBD1 or TRBD2 (5 bases each). Trimming left V 5 bases short and J 9 bases short, with 14 bases between. The CDR3 spans 12 residues. CDR1 and CDR2 from the germline V gene are SGHVS and FQNEAQ.

This clonotype was seen at least ten times. The V and J genes are TRBV7-9 and TRBJ2-5; weak D call: TRBD1 (6 bases). This CDR3 has 14 residues. Germline loops: CDR1 SEHNR, CDR2 FQNEAQ (reference sequence). V was shortened by 4 bases and J by 2 bases, with 11 bases between the two germline ends. The CDR3 spells CASSWWTAQETQYF. CDR3 nucleotides: TGTGCCAGCAGCTGGTGGACAGCGCAAGAGACCCAGTACTTC.

This clonotype was seen ten or more times. J is TRBJ2-2 and V is TRBV20-1; 9 nucleotides agree with TRBD2. The CDR3 is made up of 14 amino acids. CDR1 DFQATT and CDR2 SNEGSKA come from the germline V gene (reference sequence). The V and J ends lost 6 bases and 7 bases, in that order; junction bases with no gene match: 9. The CDR3 spells CSAPNSGRSGELFF. In DNA form, the CDR3 reads TGCAGTGCACCGAACAGCGGGAGGAGCGGGGAGCTGTTTTTT.